This note documents a single T cell receptor beta chain sequence. This specimen belongs to a study of blood T cell repertoires in COVID-19. Original handling: How many nucleated cells were present was estimated from reference gene primer amplification. Some clones are missing from TCRdb's copy, which holds only in-frame ones; the method was immunoSEQ multiplex PCR. V and J calls and clone size come straight from that table; D and trimming were deduced from the DNA. The table includes 100,000 to 150,000 clones, 90% detected once. Looked up from germline, CDR1 is LNHNV and CDR2 is YYDKDF (reference sequence). This CDR3 region has 14 residues. The germline V and J ends were trimmed by 0 bases and 6 bases, with 8 bases remaining between them.

V usage is TRBV15 and J usage is TRBJ1-4; D call uncertain. The TCR comes from a woman between 55 and 75 years old with COVID-19, enrolled during active disease. The sample taken for sequencing was peripheral blood. The CDR3, as DNA: TGTGCCACCAGCAGAGATGGCATTTATGAAAAACTGTTTTTT. This translates into CATSRDGIYEKLFF.